Below, one T cell receptor beta chain is given with its context. This clone's antigen is unknown. No base quality information exists; no much larger clone differs at one position. The library was produced with 5' RACE. Sequencing instrument: Illumina HiSeq 2500. The second PCR ran for roughly 6 to 11 cycles and used a J-beta primer mix along with a sample-barcoded 5' primer. Each TCR beta cDNA molecule received a unique molecular identifier from a template-switch 5' adaptor carrying 12 random nucleotides. Each sample yielded at least 2.5 million CDR3-containing paired-end reads. First-strand cDNA synthesis was performed from all RNA using the Mint cDNA synthesis kit, with priming by a TRBC-specific oligonucleotide. Following uracil-DNA glycosylase treatment, a first 18-cycle PCR with universal primers M1SS and BC2_uni_R was performed on all cDNA. For the original study's pipeline: Normalization of each sample was performed by random selection of 1 million high-quality reads, each carrying a distinct molecular identifier. Instead of being binned into consensus sequences, reads that shared molecular identifiers were thrown out. MiTCR, set to a Q25 quality threshold and the strictest error-elimination algorithm, was used for CDR3 identification, clonotype clustering and error correction. A nonparametric unseen species model with Euler transformation was used to estimate lower-bound total TCR beta diversity. Starting from the raw public reads, TCRdb applied fastp trimming at Q25, assembled clones with MiXCR and retained in-frame beta chains. CDR3 protein duplicates are merged, each entry listing the most common genes and DNA. For this entry, the V and J calls and clone size follow TCRdb and not the study's own pipeline. The table for this sample lists over 450,000 distinct CDR3 sequences; approximately 25% of them were counted only once. 8.7% of the sample lies in the top ten.

The approximately 39 donors, aged about 6 to 100 years, were systemically healthy Caucasian individuals from Russia. Each donor gave approximately 9.3 milliliters of peripheral blood, collected into EDTA-treated Vacutainer tubes. Ficoll-Paque density-gradient centrifugation was used to isolate PBMCs, with at least 6 million obtained per sample. Trizol reagent was used to extract total RNA from the PBMCs, yielding at least 6 micrograms per sample. For every donor, flow cytometry on a PBMC aliquot measured the percentage of naive CD45RAhigh/CD27high T cells. This entry comes from a study of blood T cells in healthy people across ages (dated by TCRdb to the mid-2010s). About the study as a whole: In model experiments, template switching captured roughly one uniquely barcoded TCR beta cDNA molecule for every two T cells. To track age-related changes in TCR beta repertoire diversity, the study relied on deep sequencing normalized with unique cDNA molecular identifiers. Donors were grouped into four age groups: young (average 16 years), middle-aged (39), aged (62) and long-lived (around 82). The study analyzed two additional independent replicas of 1 million unique cDNA reads from the same blood draw for two donors, one aged 18 to 29 and one aged 80 or older.

Looking up the germline V gene (reference sequence) yields CDR1 DFQATT and CDR2 SNEGSKA. The CDR3 has 14 amino acids, counting the end cysteine and phenylalanine. Only the CDR3 region is kept as DNA, spanning 42 bases read in frame from base 1. What the authors observed across the whole study: Estimates of total diversity from one million sequenced T cells were regarded as lower bounds and underestimates. The CMV infection status of donors was not known, potentially confounding age-related changes in expanded clonotypes. A strong correlation was found between observed TCR beta diversity and the percentage of naive T cells measured by flow cytometry. Observed TCR beta diversity per million T cells fell roughly linearly with age, and a significant reduction was already apparent by age around 36. Conclusive comparison of naive and antigen-experienced compartments was prevented by the profiling of bulk unsorted PBMCs. Compared with the aged group, the long-lived group had more naive CD4+ T cells, fewer expanded clones and increased TCR diversity, suggesting age selection.

This sample also appeared in a second study, on T cells of mothers and their children. The second study also describes: Donors were nine systemically healthy Caucasian individuals: three mothers and their six children. cDNA synthesis used all of the extracted RNA, with approximately 1.4 ug of RNA in each 15 ul reaction. In the second PCR, the M1S primer added sample barcodes and 2-4 random nucleotides. Over 9.5 million TCR beta CDR3 reads were obtained for each mother, and some 3 million reads were obtained for each child. TCR recombination output is similarly shaped by thymic selection in related and unrelated pairs, with a minor effect exerted by inherited differences. Normalized repertoire overlap was always found to be slightly, but never significantly, higher in related mother-child pairs than in unrelated mother-child pairs. Persistent microchimeric T cell clones were not detected, at a sensitivity of 95 to 100 clones per million clonotypes. The study used deep NGS to compare TCR beta repertoires of mothers and children, seeking features distinguishing related mother-child pairs from unrelated individuals. Mothers averaged roughly 40 +/- 4 years of age and children averaged roughly 10 +/- 4 years. After adapters were ligated using NEBNext reagents, the libraries underwent 100+100 nt paired-end sequencing on an Illumina HiSeq 2000. To avoid cross-contamination, the mother libraries and the child libraries were prepared a month apart and sequenced in separate runs. For each donor, somewhere between roughly 450,000 and 2,100,000 distinct TCR beta clonotypes were identified. Naive TCR beta clonotypes were estimated from low-frequency clonotypes matched to each donor's FACS-determined naive share, without sorting.

The chain couples TRBV20-1 to TRBJ2-5, and possibly TRBD2, on 6 matching bases. The J call may be mistaken, given a closer DNA end match to TRBJ2-7. Sequencing was carried out using blood. This TCR was recovered from a boy aged 5-17 years in good health. The DNA is TGCAGTGCTAGAGTAATCGGGAGCTCCTACGAGCAGTACTTC. This encodes CSARVIGSSYEQYF.